This T cell receptor beta chain was sequenced for a study of CD8+CD57+ T cells in acquired aplastic anemia. Whole-study context: Sorting CD4+ and CD8+ cells gave DNA averaging about 3.1 ug.

Genomic DNA, serving as template, underwent TCR beta VDJ and CDR3 profiling. TCRdb fed the reads into MiXCR, producing one record per CDR3 protein. This table holds just over 400,000 distinct CDR3 sequences, approximately 70% found once. Germline CDR1 reads SGHKS; CDR2 reads YYEKEE (reference sequence). The CDR3 consists of 15 residues. Trimming removed 0 bases from V and 7 bases from J, with 16 bases in between. The sequence was collected from a human donor in good health, serving as a control. The sequenced sample consisted of sorted CD4+, CD8+, or CD8+CD57+ T cells (not recorded which) from PBMCs. The chain employs TRBV5-5 and TRBJ1-2, with TRBD1 as a possible D gene (5 bases). The CDR3 loop reads CASSLGGRVRGGYTF. The DNA for the CDR3 is TGTGCCAGCAGCTTGGGCGGCAGGGTGAGGGGTGGCTACACCTTC.